Below, 20 T cell receptor beta chains from the same sample are listed, as sequenced in a study of identical twins. TCRdb reanalysed the 5' RACE reads using MiXCR and keeps one entry per CDR3 protein. The sample lists some 240,000 distinct CDR3 sequences, roughly 10% occurring once. The specimen was memory T cells sorted from blood. All receptors come from a man over 45 in good health.

This clonotype was detected a few times. The genes are TRBV6-1 and TRBJ1-4; perhaps TRBD1 as D (5 bases). The CDR3 has 18 residues. Trimming took 0 bases from V and 7 from J, leaving 21 bases between them. In germline, CDR1 is MNHNS, CDR2 SASEGT. CDR3 sequence: CASSEAWGIHSLSEKLFF. The CDR3 DNA follows: TGTGCCAGCAGTGAAGCTTGGGGGATTCATAGTTTGAGTGAAAAACTGTTTTTT.

The chain couples TRBV30 to TRBJ2-7; 7 positions match TRBD2. Trimming at V came to 0 bases and at J to 6 bases, leaving 2 bases not matched to a gene. Per the germline V gene, CDR1 is GTSNPN and CDR2 is SVGIG (reference sequence). The CDR3 consists of 12 residues. The chain's CDR3 is CAWSVGTIEQYF. The CDR3, as DNA: TGTGCCTGGAGTGTCGGGACTATCGAGCAGTACTTC.

J is TRBJ2-7 and V is TRBV27; TRBD1 matches 9 bases. Germline trimming cut 2 bases from V and 4 bases from J; bases unmatched to any gene: 6. The germline V gene has CDR1 MNHEY and CDR2 SMNVEV (reference sequence). This CDR3 has 15 residues. The CDR3: CASSLPKTGGYEQYF. The CDR3 coding sequence is TGTGCCAGCAGTTTACCAAAGACAGGGGGGTACGAGCAGTACTTC.

The chain uses TRBV6-1 and TRBJ1-6, with 7 bases fitting TRBD1. J gave up 10 bases and V 2 bases, and 8 bases lay outside the gene matches. Per germline, CDR1 MNHNS and CDR2 SASEGT. CDR3 length: 15 residues. CDR3 nucleotide sequence: TGTGCCAGCAGTGAATTAGGGACAGCAAGATCACCCCTCCACTTT. Protein: CASSELGTARSPLHF.

This clonotype occurred many times. The chain is built from TRBV4-3 and TRBJ1-1; D perhaps matches TRBD1 (6 bases). This CDR3 is 13 amino acids long. Germline lookup yields CDR1 LGHNA and CDR2 YSLEER. V lost 3 bases and J 7 bases, leaving 12 bases between the germline ends. The CDR3 is CASSHTDSLEAFF. As DNA, the CDR3 is TGCGCCAGCAGCCACACGGACAGTCTTGAAGCTTTCTTT.

This clonotype was observed many times. The chain carries TRBV7-9 and TRBJ1-1, with 7 bases lining up with TRBD1. CDR3 length: 15 residues. V was pared by 4 bases and J by 1 base, with 6 bases of the junction left unmatched. The germline CDR1 and CDR2 sequences are SEHNR and FQNEAQ (reference sequence). The chain's CDR3 is CASSSYRGSNTEAFF. The CDR3 DNA reads as TGTGCCAGCAGCTCCTACAGGGGATCGAACACTGAAGCTTTCTTT. Variable domain in full (rest from reference TRBV7-9 and TRBJ1-1): DTGVSQNPRHKITKRGQNVTFRCDPISEHNRLYWYRQTLGQGPEFLTYFQNEAQLEKSRLLSDRFSAERPKGSFSTLEIQRTEQGDSAMYLCASSSYRGSNTEAFFGQGTRLTVV.

The sample holds many counts of this clonotype. The chain couples TRBV5-1 to TRBJ1-1, with D tentatively TRBD1 (5 bases). The V end was cut by 0 bases, the J end by 0 bases, with 15 bases between. Germline V lookup: CDR1 SGHRS, CDR2 YFSETQ. This CDR3 spans 17 amino acids. The CDR3 sequence: CASSLDGKGPMNTEAFF. The CDR3 DNA sequence: TGCGCCAGCAGCTTGGATGGGAAGGGACCCATGAACACTGAAGCTTTCTTT. Full variable domain (remainder filled in from reference TRBV5-1 and TRBJ1-1): KAGVTQTPRYLIKTRGQQVTLSCSPISGHRSVSWYQQTPGQGLQFLFEYFSETQRNKGNFPGRFSGRQFSNSRSEMNVSTLELGDSALYLCASSLDGKGPMNTEAFFGQGTRLTVV.

Many counts were recorded for this clonotype. The chain carries TRBV9 and TRBJ2-5; no clear D. Trimming stripped 0 bases from V and 5 bases from J, with 5 bases between. The CDR3 length is 12 residues. In germline, CDR1 is SGDLS, CDR2 YYNGEE. In DNA, the CDR3 is TGTGCCAGCAGCGTAGAAGGGGAGACCCAGTACTTC. Translation: CASSVEGETQYF.

The chain has TRBV5-1 and TRBJ2-7; D unresolved. CDR1 SGHRS and CDR2 YFSETQ come from the germline V gene. The CDR3 sequence is 14 residues long. Trimming took off 0 bases at V and 1 base at J, with 8 bases between the two ends. The CDR3 coding sequence is TGCGCCAGCAGCTTGGAAGGGCCATCCTACGAGCAGTACTTC. Encoded protein: CASSLEGPSYEQYF. Variable domain in full (rest from reference TRBV5-1 and TRBJ2-7): KAGVTQTPRYLIKTRGQQVTLSCSPISGHRSVSWYQQTPGQGLQFLFEYFSETQRNKGNFPGRFSGRQFSNSRSEMNVSTLELGDSALYLCASSLEGPSYEQYFGPGTRLTVT.

The CDR3 spells CASSVVGSNYGYTF. As DNA, the CDR3 is TGTGCCAGCAGTGTTGTTGGCTCTAACTATGGCTACACCTTC. The chain has TRBV2 and TRBJ1-2; D unresolved. With 4 bases removed from V and 0 bases from J, the gap between germline ends came to 9 bases. Germline CDR1 is SNHLY and CDR2 is FYNNEI. The CDR3 runs 14 residues.

CDR3 coding DNA: TGTGCCAGCTCACTTCTACCCCGGGACAGGGGTTCCTACGAGCAGTACTTC. Amino acids: CASSLLPRDRGSYEQYF. This chain connects TRBV18 to TRBJ2-7; TRBD1 aligns across 10 bases. Germline lookup yields CDR1 KGHSH and CDR2 LQKENI. The CDR3 is 17 amino acids. Trimming at V came to 4 bases and at J to 1 base, leaving 10 bases not matched to a gene.

This clonotype was found many times. This sequence joins TRBV27 and TRBJ2-4, with 8 bases identical to TRBD1. V gave up 7 bases and J gave up 9 bases; unmatched junction bases: 11. Germline CDR1 reads MNHEY; CDR2 reads SMNVEV (reference sequence). The CDR3 extends over 14 amino acids. The CDR3 loop reads CASNRGGQGGIQYF. The CDR3 region has the DNA TGTGCCAGCAACCGCGGAGGACAGGGCGGCATTCAGTACTTC.

This clonotype was observed a few times. This chain uses TRBV6-1 with TRBJ1-2; 8 nucleotides line up with TRBD1. With 6 bases clipped from V and 8 bases from J, the junction kept 11 bases outside the gene matches. Germline V lookup: CDR1 MNHNS, CDR2 SASEGT. This CDR3 comprises 14 residues. In DNA, the CDR3 is TGTGCCAGCAGAACCAGGGGGCATTTTGGAGGCTACACCTTC. Protein: CASRTRGHFGGYTF.

This clonotype was observed a single time. The chain joins TRBV5-6 to TRBJ2-1, with TRBD1 identical over 8 bases. V trimming: 3 bases; J trimming: 9 bases; junction bases outside the gene matches: 5. CDR3 length: 13 residues. Germline-derived CDR1 and CDR2 are SGHDT and YYEEEE. The CDR3 coding sequence is TGTGCCAGCAGCTCACAGGGGGTAGCTGAGCAGTTCTTC. Its translation is CASSSQGVAEQFF.

A word on this clonotype: A much larger clone lies one base from this, so it may be a read error. This chain links TRBV10-3 with TRBJ2-7; D is possibly TRBD2 (6 bases). The CDR3 covers 14 residues. In germline, CDR1 is ENHRY, CDR2 SYGVKD. DNA for the CDR3: TGTGCCATCAGTGAGGGGACTGACGGCTACGAGCCGTACTTC. This encodes CAISEGTDGYEPYF.

This clonotype has ten or more counts. The genes are TRBV12-3 or TRBV12-4 and TRBJ1-5, with D possibly being TRBD1 (6 bases). Deletions cut 5 bases from V and 3 bases from J, with 14 bases between. CDR3 length equals 15 residues. The CDR3 loop reads CASSIRGLSNQPQHF. The CDR3 region has the DNA TGTGCCAGCAGTATCAGGGGATTGTCCAATCAGCCCCAGCATTTT.

This clonotype was observed at least ten times. The chain employs TRBV10-3 and TRBJ1-5, with no clear D. Germline CDR1 is ENHRY and CDR2 is SYGVKD. V shed 6 bases and J shed 5 bases, with 11 bases lying between them. CDR3 length: 13 amino acids. The CDR3 coding sequence is TGTGCCATCAGCCCGGACGGGGATCAGCCCCAGCATTTT. This sequence encodes CAISPDGDQPQHF.

This clonotype came up a few times. The rearrangement uses TRBV29-1 and TRBJ1-2; 8 bases map to TRBD1. The CDR3 covers 15 residues. Germline V gene lookup returns CDR1 SQVTM and CDR2 ANQGSEA. The junction had 11 bases not matched to a gene; V was cut back by 3 bases and J by 5 bases. The CDR3 protein is CSVDAMGQDIYGYTF. CDR3 DNA sequence: TGCAGCGTTGATGCCATGGGACAGGACATTTATGGCTACACCTTC.

The J gene is TRBJ1-2, the V gene TRBV7-8; 9 nucleotides agree with TRBD1. Trimming cost V 1 base and J 0 bases; bases outside gene matches: 15. From germline, CDR1 is SGHVS and CDR2 FQNEAQ. This CDR3 has 20 residues. The CDR3 bases are TGTGCCAGCAGCTTAGGGGGGACAGGGAGTAGTAGATCTACTAACTATGGCTACACCTTC. Its translation is CASSLGGTGSSRSTNYGYTF.

This chain joins TRBV6-2 or TRBV6-3 and TRBJ2-3; weak D call: TRBD2 (5 bases). CDR3 length: 15 residues. V lost 2 bases and J lost 3, with 12 bases in between. Per the germline V gene, CDR1 is MNHEY and CDR2 is SVGEGT. The CDR3 DNA reads as TGTGCCAGCAGTTACGGGCTAGCAAGGACAGATACGCAGTATTTT. Amino acid sequence: CASSYGLARTDTQYF.